This passage covers 32 T cell receptor beta chains from one sample sequenced in a study of blood T cell repertoires in COVID-19. Using immunoSEQ multiplex PCR, the repertoire was profiled, and TCRdb retains in-frame clones only, with some absent. The sample yields some 56,000 clones, 75% to 85% seen once. Sequenced input: peripheral blood. The receptor source for this set is a man in his 60s with acute or convalescent COVID-19.

The chain joins TRBV11-2 to TRBJ2-7, with D perhaps matching TRBD2 (6 bases). CDR1 and CDR2 (germline): SGHAT, FQNNGV. The germline V and J ends were trimmed by 5 bases and 4 bases, with 15 bases remaining between them. The length of the CDR3 is 14 residues. CDR3 in amino acids: CASSRAGNRYEQYF. CDR3 DNA: TGTGCCAGCAGCCGAGCGGGTAATAGGTACGAGCAGTACTTC.

V is TRBV30 and J is TRBJ1-1, with D possibly matching TRBD1 (5 bases). The CDR3 runs 13 residues. V was cut by 4 bases and J by 8 bases, with 17 bases left in between. Germline V gene lookup returns CDR1 GTSNPN and CDR2 SVGIG (reference sequence). The CDR3 DNA is TGTGCCTGGAAGGATAAGGGGCTAAGGGAAGCTTTCTTT. This translates into CAWKDKGLREAFF. Based on the CDR3 plus reference TRBV30 and TRBJ1-1, the full variable domain is SQTIHQWPATLVQPVGSPLSLECTVEGTSNPNLYWYRQAAGRGLQLLFYSVGIGQISSEVPQNLSASRPQDRQFILSSKKLLLSDSGFYLCAWKDKGLREAFFGQGTRLTVV.

CDR3 sequence: CASSPGDRIYSPLHF. The CDR3 region has the DNA TGTGCCAGCAGTCCCGGGGACAGAATTTATTCACCCCTCCACTTT. The chain recombines TRBV28 with TRBJ1-6; 7 nucleotides agree with TRBD1. Unmatched junction bases numbered 9, after V lost 5 bases and J lost 8 bases. CDR3 length: 15 amino acids. CDR1 and CDR2 (germline): MDHEN, SYDVKM.

The chain couples TRBV29-1 to TRBJ2-5; D is undetermined. The germline CDR1 and CDR2 sequences are SQVTM and ANQGSEA. The CDR3 is 13 amino acids. V lost 2 bases to trimming and J lost 4 bases, with 11 bases between them. CDR3 sequence (DNA): TGCAGCGTTGAAATGGGCCTTTTAGAGACCCAGTACTTC. Residues: CSVEMGLLETQYF.

This chain links TRBV11-3 with TRBJ1-1, with 9 bases fitting TRBD1. The CDR3 loop spans 16 amino acids. V lost 5 bases and J lost 4; bases outside the gene matches: 11. Germline V gene sequence: CDR1 SGHNT, CDR2 YENEEA. The CDR3 spells CASSPGTGRFGTEAFF. The DNA of the CDR3 is TGTGCCAGCAGCCCCGGGACAGGGCGGTTTGGCACTGAAGCTTTCTTT.

This chain connects TRBV24-1 to TRBJ1-4; D is uncertain. Germline V gives CDR1 KGHDR, CDR2 SFDVKD. The length of the CDR3 is 16 residues. The V end was cut by 3 bases, the J end by 6 bases, with 16 bases between. The CDR3 DNA reads as TGTGCCACCAGTGATGGTCGGGGAGGTAAAGATGAAAAACTGTTTTTT. Residues: CATSDGRGGKDEKLFF.

The J gene is TRBJ2-3, the V gene TRBV29-1; D not certain. The CDR3 contains 11 residues. Germline V lookup: CDR1 SQVTM, CDR2 ANQGSEA. Trimming removed 6 bases from V and 0 bases from J, with 4 bases in between. This CDR3 reads CSVGSTDTQYF. In nucleotides, the CDR3 is TGCAGCGTCGGGAGCACAGATACGCAGTATTTT.

The chain is built from TRBV7-3 and TRBJ1-6; TRBD1 matches at 9 bases. CDR1 is SGHTA and CDR2 is FQGTGA in the germline V gene. The CDR3 has 14 residues. V lost 5 bases, J lost 8 bases, and 4 bases stayed unmatched. As DNA, the CDR3 is TGTGCCAGCAGCCTTACAGGGGGCGATTCACCCCTCCACTTT. This translates into CASSLTGGDSPLHF. The whole variable domain, remainder taken from reference TRBV7-3 and TRBJ1-6, is GAGVSQTPSNKVTEKGKYVELRCDPISGHTALYWYRQSLGQGPEFLIYFQGTGAADDSGLPNDRFFAVRPEGSVSTLKIQRTERGDSAVYLCASSLTGGDSPLHFGNGTRLTVT.

The CDR3, as DNA: TGTGCCAGCAGCTTAAGGACACTCCGGTGGAAGGAAAAACTGTTTTTT. Translation gives CASSLRTLRWKEKLFF. V usage is TRBV7-3 and J usage is TRBJ1-4, with D possibly TRBD1 on 5 matching bases. The ends were cut back, 1 base at V and 8 bases at J, with 17 bases in the middle. Germline CDR1 reads SGHTA; CDR2 reads FQGTGA. The CDR3 extends over 16 amino acids.

There are a few counts of this clone. V gene TRBV6-1 combines with J gene TRBJ1-6; D ambiguous. This CDR3 comprises 15 residues. From germline, CDR1 is MNHNS and CDR2 SASEGT. Between the trimmed V and J ends, which lost 1 base and 7 bases, there was a span of 11 bases. The CDR3 spells CASSEGGSGNSPLHF. The CDR3 DNA sequence: TGTGCCAGCAGTGAAGGGGGAAGCGGGAATTCACCCCTCCACTTT.

This sequence joins TRBV9 and TRBJ1-3; the D gene is possibly TRBD1 (5 bases). The CDR3 has 15 residues. In germline, CDR1 is SGDLS, CDR2 YYNGEE. V gave up 6 bases and J gave up 0 bases, with 13 bases separating them. The DNA for the CDR3 is TGTGCCAGCACTCCCGACAGTTTCTCTGGAAACACCATATATTTT. Its protein is CASTPDSFSGNTIYF.

This clone was recorded a few times. The chain has TRBV7-8 and TRBJ1-2, with D unresolved. Per germline, CDR1 SGHVS and CDR2 FQNEAQ. The CDR3 spans 15 residues. Trimming shortened V by 1 base and J by 6 bases, and 15 bases separated the two germline ends. CDR3 sequence: CASSLVRSPVDGYTF. The CDR3 bases are TGTGCCAGCAGCTTAGTTCGCTCTCCTGTAGATGGCTACACCTTC. Filled out from reference TRBV7-8 and TRBJ1-2, the complete variable domain reads GAGVSQSPRYKVAKRGQDVALRCDPISGHVSLFWYQQALGQGPEFLTYFQNEAQLDKSGLPSDRFFAERPEGSVSTLKIQRTQQEDSAVYLCASSLVRSPVDGYTFGSGTRLTVV.

DNA of the CDR3: TGTGCCAGCACCGGGACTAGCGGGGGCTCCTACGAGCAGTACTTC. It is translated as CASTGTSGGSYEQYF. The J gene is TRBJ2-7, the V gene TRBV28; 14 bases align to TRBD2. Germline trimming cut 7 bases from V and 0 bases from J; bases unmatched to any gene: 2. This CDR3 region has 15 residues. The V gene's germline CDR1 is MDHEN and CDR2 SYDVKM.

The chain joins TRBV6-1 to TRBJ1-2; the D gene is possibly TRBD1 (6 bases). From germline, CDR1 is MNHNS and CDR2 SASEGT. CDR3 length: 15 residues. V was trimmed by 3 bases and J by 1 base, leaving 12 bases between them. The CDR3 nucleotides are TGTGCCAGCAGTGAGCGGGGGGCCCGTAACTATGGCTACACCTTC. It is translated as CASSERGARNYGYTF.

The chain has TRBV20-1 and TRBJ2-3, with D unclear. Germline assignment: CDR1 DFQATT and CDR2 SNEGSKA (reference sequence). V gave up 7 bases and J gave up 5 bases, with 7 bases separating them. This CDR3 has 10 amino acids. CDR3 coding DNA: TGCAGTGTTGACTTAGATACGCAGTATTTT. Protein product: CSVDLDTQYF.

This clone has just one count. The J gene is TRBJ2-1, the V gene TRBV14, with 8 bases aligning to TRBD2. CDR3 length: 15 residues. After removal of 1 base from V and 4 bases from J, the junction contained 3 bases not matched to a gene. CDR1 is SGHDN and CDR2 is FVKESK in the germline V gene. The CDR3 coding sequence is TGTGCCAGCAGCCAAGCGGCTAGCGGGTACAATGAGCAGTTCTTC. Translation: CASSQAASGYNEQFF. The whole variable domain, filled in from reference TRBV14 and TRBJ2-1, reads EAGVTQFPSHSVIEKGQTVTLRCDPISGHDNLYWYRRVMGKEIKFLLHFVKESKQDESGMPNNRFLAERTGGTYSTLKVQPAELEDSGVYFCASSQAASGYNEQFFGPGTRLTVL.

The chain links TRBV6-6 to TRBJ2-3; 13 positions match TRBD2. Unmatched junction bases numbered 17, after V lost 6 bases and J lost 2 bases. Germline loops: CDR1 MNHNY, CDR2 SVGAGI (reference sequence). This CDR3 contains 20 residues. CDR3 residues: CASSRWTSGGTTTLTDTQYF. In DNA form, the CDR3 reads TGTGCCAGCAGCCGATGGACTAGCGGGGGAACTACTACTCTCACAGATACGCAGTATTTT.

The CDR3 sequence is CASSPFGAGGNKNIQYF. CDR3 DNA: TGCGCCAGCAGCCCCTTCGGGGCGGGGGGAAACAAAAACATTCAGTACTTC. The J gene is TRBJ2-4, the V gene TRBV5-1; TRBD2 aligns across 8 bases. This CDR3 has 17 amino acids. Germline loops: CDR1 SGHRS, CDR2 YFSETQ. The junction had 12 bases not matched to a gene; V was cut back by 4 bases and J by 3 bases.

This clone was seen once. The V and J genes are TRBV24-1 and TRBJ1-5; no clear D. The CDR3 has 13 amino acids. Germline V CDR1 and CDR2: KGHDR, SFDVKD. Between the trimmed V and J ends, which lost 4 bases and 7 bases, there was a span of 10 bases. In nucleotides, the CDR3 is TGTGCCACCAGTGACATAGCGGGACAGCCCCAGCATTTT. It codes for CATSDIAGQPQHF.

This rearrangement joins TRBV4-1 to TRBJ1-2; no clear D gene. Germline V CDR1 and CDR2: MGHRA, YSYEKL. The V end was cut by 3 bases, the J end by 8 bases, with 22 bases between. This CDR3 is built from 16 residues. The CDR3 here is CASSHPGGVIASGYTF. The CDR3 nucleotides are TGCGCCAGCAGCCACCCGGGCGGGGTCATCGCTTCAGGCTACACCTTC.

This chain links TRBV12-3 or TRBV12-4 with TRBJ2-2; D may be TRBD2 (5 bases). V was shortened by 6 bases and J by 7 bases, with 12 bases between the two germline ends. The CDR3 extends over 13 amino acids. The CDR3 sequence is CASSRARGGELFF. CDR3 coding DNA: TGTGCCAGCAGCCGCGCTCGGGGCGGGGAGCTGTTTTTT.

This clone was counted only a few times. The chain joins TRBV10-1 to TRBJ2-5; possible D gene TRBD2, 5 bases. Per the germline V gene, CDR1 is WNHNN and CDR2 is SYGVQD (reference sequence). Trimming removed 0 bases at V and 3 bases at J, with 8 bases between. This CDR3 region has 14 residues. CDR3 sequence reads: CASSESTGKETQYF. The CDR3 nucleotides are TGCGCCAGCAGTGAGTCGACGGGGAAAGAGACCCAGTACTTC.

The chain is built from TRBV6-5 and TRBJ1-1; D is uncertain. V shed 10 bases and J shed 0 bases, with 12 bases lying between them. CDR3 length: 13 amino acids. From germline, CDR1 is MNHEY and CDR2 SVGAGI. This CDR3 is CANAQRLNTEAFF. The CDR3 DNA is TGTGCCAACGCACAGAGACTGAACACTGAAGCTTTCTTT.

The chain joins TRBV5-4 to TRBJ1-3; 7 bases are shared with TRBD1. The CDR3 has 14 residues. In germline, CDR1 is SGHNT, CDR2 YYREEE (reference sequence). The ends lost 5 bases at V and 3 bases at J; junction bases unmatched: 5. Here the CDR3 DNA reads TGTGCCAGCAGTGCCACAGGGGTTGGAAACACCATATATTTT. Its protein product is CASSATGVGNTIYF.

In this sample, this clone turned up a few times. The rearrangement uses TRBV19 and TRBJ1-5; maybe TRBD1 (5 bases). Germline CDR1 is LNHDA and CDR2 is SQIVND (reference sequence). V was shortened by 3 bases and J by 11 bases, with 17 bases between the two germline ends. CDR3 length: 14 amino acids. CDR3 region: CASSISSGGKAQHF. CDR3 sequence (DNA): TGTGCCAGTAGTATCTCATCGGGGGGGAAGGCCCAGCATTTT.

The table lists this clone with a few counts. This sequence joins TRBV7-2 and TRBJ1-2; 9 nucleotides agree with TRBD1. There are 13 residues in the CDR3. In germline, CDR1 is SGHTA, CDR2 FQGNSA. For the CDR3, the DNA is TGTGCAGCTGGGGACAGGGCGACCTATGGCTACACCTTC. Translation gives CAAGDRATYGYTF.

The chain is built from TRBV19 and TRBJ2-3, with TRBD2 matching 11 bases. CDR1 and CDR2 from the germline V gene are LNHDA and SQIVND (reference sequence). CDR3 length: 14 residues. V lost 5 bases to trimming and J lost 7 bases; unmatched junction nucleotides: 5. The CDR3: CASSQASGGNTQYF. CDR3 DNA: TGTGCCAGTAGTCAGGCTAGCGGGGGGAATACGCAGTATTTT.

V usage is TRBV14 and J usage is TRBJ1-3, with D hard to call. Germline loops: CDR1 SGHDN, CDR2 FVKESK. The CDR3 covers 15 residues. Trimming took 2 bases from V and 0 from J, leaving 8 bases between them. The CDR3 coding sequence is TGTGCCAGCAGCCAATATGGTAGCTCTGGAAACACCATATATTTT. Protein product: CASSQYGSSGNTIYF.

This sequence joins TRBV7-3 and TRBJ2-1; D remains ambiguous. The germline V gene encodes CDR1 SGHTA and CDR2 FQGTGA. CDR3 length: 16 amino acids. Deletions cut 4 bases from V and 0 bases from J, with 13 bases between. The CDR3 nucleotides are TGTGCCAGCAGCTCCGGAGAATTCAGCTCCTACAATGAGCAGTTCTTC. It specifies CASSSGEFSSYNEQFF.

The V gene is TRBV7-2, the J gene TRBJ2-5; 7 bases are a match to TRBD1. The germline V gene has CDR1 SGHTA and CDR2 FQGNSA. J gave up 5 bases and V 0 bases, and 3 bases lay outside the gene matches. This CDR3 region has 14 residues. CDR3 region: CASSLAGGRETQYF. The CDR3 DNA follows: TGTGCCAGCAGCTTAGCAGGGGGCCGGGAGACCCAGTACTTC.

The V gene is TRBV10-2, the J gene TRBJ2-4; 8 bases line up with TRBD1. V gave up 1 base and J gave up 2 bases; unmatched junction bases: 10. CDR1 WSHSY and CDR2 SAAADI come from the germline V gene. The CDR3 length is 18 residues. CDR3 in amino acids: CASSEYRQGRVTKNIQYF. The CDR3 nucleotides read TGCGCCAGCAGTGAGTACCGACAGGGGCGGGTGACCAAAAACATTCAGTACTTC.

This clone was recorded a few times. This chain uses TRBV18 with TRBJ1-6; D is uncertain. V lost 3 bases and J 0 bases, leaving 15 bases between the germline ends. This CDR3 is 18 amino acids long. Germline V gene lookup returns CDR1 KGHSH and CDR2 LQKENI. CDR3 nucleotide sequence: TGTGCCAGCTCACCTTACGACACCATGAGCTCCTATAATTCACCCCTCCACTTT. This codes for CASSPYDTMSSYNSPLHF.